One sample yielded the 14 T cell receptor beta chains listed below, sequenced in a study of blood T cells in healthy people across ages. Primed by a sample-barcoded 5' primer and a J-beta primer mix, a second PCR proceeded for 7 to 11 cycles. TCRdb fed the 5' RACE reads into MiXCR, producing one record per CDR3 protein. This sample yields 750,000 to 1,000,000 distinct CDR3 sequences, of which 25% to 30% are seen a single time; roughly a tenth belongs to the top ten. This sample also belongs to another study, concerning T cells of mothers and their children.

The specimen sequenced was blood. The receptors originated from a woman between 40 and 50 years old in good health.

The V call is TRBV15, the J call TRBJ2-2; maybe TRBD1 (6 bases). CDR1 is LNHNV and CDR2 is YYDKDF in the germline V gene (reference sequence). V was trimmed by 2 bases and J by 8 bases, leaving 18 bases between them. The CDR3 consists of 16 residues. The CDR3 bases are TGTGCCACCAGCAGACTGGGGGCAGGGATGGGGGGGGAGCTGTTTTTT. It codes for CATSRLGAGMGGELFF.

The rearrangement links TRBV21-1 to TRBJ2-7. TRBV21-1 is recorded as a pseudogene. The CDR3 sequence is 13 residues long. CDR3 loop: CAARKRKHYEQYF. Written as DNA, the CDR3 is TGTGCCGCCAGGAAGAGGAAGCACTACGAGCAGTACTTC.

This sequence joins TRBV7-9 and TRBJ1-2, with TRBD1 matching over 7 bases. Germline V CDR1 and CDR2: SEHNR, FQNEAQ (reference sequence). Trimming removed 5 bases from V and 8 bases from J; junction bases left unmatched: 14. The CDR3 length is 15 residues. In DNA form, the CDR3 reads TGTGCCAGCAGCGACCGGACAGGAGCGACGCAAGGCTACACCTTC. Protein sequence: CASSDRTGATQGYTF.

This clonotype was picked up a small number of times. The genes are TRBV20-1 and TRBJ2-2; tentative D call: TRBD2 (7 bases). This CDR3 contains 16 residues. The germline CDR1 and CDR2 sequences are DFQATT and SNEGSKA (reference sequence). The V end was cut by 2 bases, the J end by 5 bases, with 18 bases between. DNA of the CDR3: TGCAGTGCTAGATCACGGGCGGGGGCAGGAACCGGGGAGCTGTTTTTT. It codes for CSARSRAGAGTGELFF.

In the case of this clonotype: A much larger clone differs from this one at a single base, so this may be a read error. This sequence joins TRBV29-1 and TRBJ2-4; 9 bases match TRBD1. The CDR3 is 10 amino acids. Germline CDR1 SQVTM, CDR2 ANQGSEA. Unmatched junction bases numbered 6, after V lost 8 bases and J lost 13 bases. The DNA for the CDR3 is TGCAGCACGGCCGGGACAGGGCAGTACTTC. Encoded protein: CSTAGTGQYF.

The chain combines TRBV25-1 with TRBJ1-6; D not certain. The length of the CDR3 is 14 residues. Germline CDR1 is MGHDK and CDR2 is SYGVNS. V was pared by 3 bases and J by 10 bases, with 13 bases between. This CDR3 is CASSDKSARSPLHF. The CDR3 coding sequence is TGTGCCAGCAGTGATAAATCCGCTAGATCACCCCTCCACTTT.

This clonotype came up a few times. The chain carries TRBV9 and TRBJ1-5; the D is unclear. Trimming took 0 bases from V and 3 from J, leaving 10 bases between them. This CDR3 region has 15 residues. Germline CDR1 and CDR2: SGDLS and YYNGEE. The CDR3 DNA reads as TGTGCCAGCAGCGTAGCCGGGATGCACAATCAGCCCCAGCATTTT. Amino acids: CASSVAGMHNQPQHF. The full variable domain, its missing parts supplied by reference TRBV9 and TRBJ1-5, is DSGVTQTPKHLITATGQRVTLRCSPRSGDLSVYWYQQSLDQGLQFLIQYYNGEERAKGNILERFSAQQFPDLHSELNLSSLELGDSALYFCASSVAGMHNQPQHFGDGTRLSIL.

This clonotype was seen repeatedly, ten times or more. CDR3 sequence reads: CASSLDGGSTDTQYF. The CDR3 coding sequence is TGTGCCAGCAGCTTGGACGGGGGCTCCACAGATACGCAGTATTTT. The rearrangement uses TRBV7-2 and TRBJ2-3; the D call may be TRBD1 or TRBD2 (6 bases each). Looked up from germline, CDR1 is SGHTA and CDR2 is FQGNSA. The CDR3 sequence is 15 residues long. Between the trimmed V and J ends, which lost 3 bases and 2 bases, there was a span of 12 bases.

Turning to this clonotype: Its ends do not fully match the called genes, so a read error is possible. V gene TRBV3-1 combines with J gene TRBJ2-5; TRBD1 aligns across 7 bases. CDR1 and CDR2 (germline): LGHDT, YNNKEL (reference sequence). This CDR3 has 15 amino acids. The CDR3 loop is CASSHLFQGEETQYF. CDR3 bases: TGTGCTAGCAGCCACCTTTTTCAGGGGGAAGAGACCCAGTACTTC.

J is TRBJ1-2 and V is TRBV6-6; D call uncertain. This CDR3 comprises 13 residues. In germline, CDR1 is MNHNY, CDR2 SVGAGI (reference sequence). Trimming cost V 4 bases and J 3 bases, with 9 bases left between them. The CDR3 DNA sequence: TGTGCCAGCAGTTCACCGGCAGACTATGGCTACACCTTC. Translated, it gives CASSSPADYGYTF.

This clonotype was counted only a few times. V usage is TRBV29-1 and J usage is TRBJ1-1; possible D gene TRBD1, 6 bases. The germline V and J ends were trimmed by 3 bases and 6 bases, with 17 bases remaining between them. Looked up from germline, CDR1 is SQVTM and CDR2 is ANQGSEA. This CDR3 has 14 amino acids. This CDR3 reads CSVDLGQPGAEAFF. CDR3 in DNA: TGCAGCGTTGATTTGGGTCAGCCAGGGGCTGAAGCTTTCTTT.

This clonotype was picked up a small number of times. The V gene is TRBV4-3, the J gene TRBJ1-1, with D tentatively TRBD1 (5 bases). V lost 0 bases and J 7 bases, leaving 15 bases between the germline ends. The CDR3 runs 15 residues. Germline V gene sequence: CDR1 LGHNA, CDR2 YSLEER. The DNA of the CDR3 is TGCGCCAGCAGCCAAGAATCGGCAGGGAGGGGTGAAGCTTTCTTT. It translates to CASSQESAGRGEAFF.

This chain connects TRBV28 to TRBJ1-1, with a tentative D call TRBD1 (5 bases). The CDR3 totals 14 residues. Between the trimmed V and J ends, which lost 4 bases and 4 bases, there was a span of 13 bases. The germline gives CDR1 MDHEN, CDR2 SYDVKM. DNA of the CDR3: TGTGCCAGCAGTTCCGGACAACCGACCACTGAAGCTTTCTTT. It encodes CASSSGQPTTEAFF.

About this clonotype itself: Mismatch with germline at one junction end may stem from a read error. The rearrangement joins TRBV5-1 to TRBJ1-5; weak D call: TRBD1 (6 bases). This CDR3 is 16 amino acids long. The germline V gene has CDR1 SGHRS and CDR2 YFSETQ. This CDR3 is CVSSLAGGQGNQPQHF. The CDR3 region has the DNA TGCGTCAGCAGCTTGGCTGGGGGCCAGGGGAATCAGCCCCAGCATTTT. The full variable domain, its missing parts supplied by reference TRBV5-1 and TRBJ1-5, is KAGVTQTPRYLIKTRGQQVTLSCSPISGHRSVSWYQQTPGQGLQFLFEYFSETQRNKGNFPGRFSGRQFSNSRSEMNVSTLELGDSALYLCVSSLAGGQGNQPQHFGDGTRLSIL.